The rows below give T cell receptor beta chains drawn from one sample of a study of T-cell reconstitution after alpha-beta-depleted transplantation in children. TCRdb reprocessed the PCR reads via MiXCR and lists one record per CDR3 protein. The sample yields roughly 500,000 distinct CDR3 sequences, roughly 33% seen once. The specimen was PBMCs from the stem cell graft donor, collected from the stem cell graft. These receptors were collected from a human donor who donated a stem cell graft to a child with aplastic anemia. The CDR3 runs from the conserved cysteine through the conserved F or W. A D gene is named only where the DNA matches it firmly. Only part of the rows carry a size: once, few, many, or a class if the clone is expanded.

size	V	J	D	length	CDR3	DNA
once	TRBV30	TRBJ1-4	-	14	CAWSPSATNEKLFF	TGTGCCTGGAGCCCATCTGCAACTAATGAAAAACTGTTTTTT
few	TRBV6-2/TRBV6-3	TRBJ2-5	TRBD1	14	CASSYTGVVETQYF	TGTGCCAGCAGTTACACAGGGGTCGTGGAGACCCAGTACTTC
-	TRBV29-1	TRBJ1-2	-	11	CSVGGIYGYTF	TGCAGCGTTGGGGGAATCTATGGCTACACCTTC
few	TRBV5-1	TRBJ2-3	-	12	CASSWEPDTQYF	TGCGCCAGCAGCTGGGAGCCAGATACGCAGTATTTT
few	TRBV20-1	TRBJ2-3	-	11	CSAPTGHTQYF	TGCAGTGCTCCGACTGGGCATACGCAGTATTTT
-	TRBV29-1	TRBJ2-7	TRBD1	13	CSVLEDRTYEQYF	TGCAGCGTCCTCGAGGACAGGACCTACGAGCAGTACTTC
-	TRBV6-5	TRBJ2-3	-	14	CASSYSGTGDTQYF	TGTGCCAGCAGTTACTCCGGAACTGGGGATACGCAGTATTTT
-	TRBV27	TRBJ1-2	-	14	CASSLSGRDYGYTF	TGTGCCAGCAGTTTATCGGGCAGAGACTATGGCTACACCTTC
few	TRBV4-2	TRBJ1-2	-	15	CASSPEQGSWNGYTF	TGTGCCAGCAGCCCAGAACAGGGATCTTGGAATGGCTACACCTTC
-	TRBV11-3	TRBJ2-5	TRBD1	16	CASSPRDRVNRETQYF	TGTGCCAGCAGCCCCCGGGACAGAGTGAATCGGGAGACCCAGTACTTC
few	TRBV6-5	TRBJ2-3	-	16	CASSYSIGGSTDTQYF	TGTGCCAGCAGTTACTCGATAGGGGGGAGCACAGATACGCAGTATTTT
-	TRBV12-3/TRBV12-4	TRBJ2-7	-	13	CASKDGPNYEQYF	TGTGCCAGCAAGGACGGACCGAACTACGAGCAGTACTTC
-	TRBV29-1	TRBJ2-3	TRBD1	13	CSGAGQGADTQYF	TGCAGCGGGGCGGGCCAGGGGGCAGATACGCAGTATTTT
-	TRBV6-5	TRBJ1-4	TRBD1	16	CASSYRTGATNEKLFF	TGTGCCAGCAGTTACCGGACAGGAGCAACTAATGAAAAACTGTTTTTT
few	TRBV28	TRBJ2-7	-	14	CASGPLRFSYEQYF	TGTGCCAGCGGCCCTCTCCGGTTCTCCTACGAGCAGTACTTC
-	TRBV11-2	TRBJ2-7	TRBD2	18	CASSLKRVAGAFGYEQYF	TGTGCCAGCAGCTTAAAGAGGGTAGCGGGAGCGTTCGGGTACGAGCAGTACTTC
many	TRBV12-3/TRBV12-4	TRBJ2-5	TRBD1	14	CASTLTGGARTQYF	TGTGCCAGCACCCTGACAGGGGGCGCAAGGACCCAGTACTTC
-	TRBV29-1	TRBJ2-7	-	13	CSAGGGASYEQYF	TGCAGCGCCGGGGGAGGCGCGAGCTACGAGCAGTACTTC
-	TRBV7-2	TRBJ2-2	-	11	CASTYTGELFF	TGTGCCAGCACCTACACCGGGGAGCTGTTTTTT
-	TRBV4-3	TRBJ2-6	-	18	CASSQVLSGFSGANVLTF	TGCGCCAGCAGCCAAGTGTTAAGTGGGTTCTCTGGGGCCAACGTCCTGACTTTC
few	TRBV10-2	TRBJ1-1	TRBD1	15	CASSEWGQLNTEAFF	TGCGCCAGCAGTGAGTGGGGACAGTTGAACACTGAAGCTTTCTTT
few	TRBV6-4	TRBJ2-3	-	14	CASSVEGRADTQYF	TGTGCCAGCAGTGTTGAGGGGCGGGCAGATACGCAGTATTTT
-	TRBV4-3	TRBJ2-3	-	17	CASSQDSGRTSTDTQYF	TGCGCCAGCAGCCAAGATTCGGGCAGAACTAGCACAGATACGCAGTATTTT
few	TRBV24-1	TRBJ2-1	TRBD2	15	CATSSGGEATNEQFF	TGTGCCACCAGTAGCGGGGGCGAGGCGACAAATGAGCAGTTCTTC
-	TRBV10-3	TRBJ2-7	TRBD1	14	CAINPGGNSYEQYF	TGTGCCATCAATCCAGGGGGTAACTCCTACGAGCAGTACTTC
-	TRBV24-1	TRBJ1-1	-	15	CATSDPYGGNTEAFF	TGTGCCACCAGTGACCCCTATGGAGGGAACACTGAAGCTTTCTTT
-	TRBV10-2	TRBJ1-5	-	14	CASSGGTSNQPQHF	TGCGCCAGCAGTGGCGGGACTAGCAATCAGCCCCAGCATTTT
-	TRBV6-4	TRBJ2-7	-	13	CASAAYHSYEQYF	TGTGCCAGCGCCGCGTACCACTCCTACGAGCAGTACTTC
-	TRBV5-6	TRBJ2-7	-	14	CASSLRLANYEQYF	TGTGCCAGCAGCTTAAGGCTAGCGAACTACGAGCAGTACTTC
-	TRBV28	TRBJ2-3	-	15	CASSFGASSTDTQYF	TGTGCCAGCAGTTTCGGCGCTAGTTCCACAGATACGCAGTATTTT
once	TRBV4-2	TRBJ2-2	-	15	CASSQELLASGELFF	TGTGCCAGCAGCCAAGAACTTTTAGCGTCCGGGGAGCTGTTTTTT
few	TRBV6-2/TRBV6-3	TRBJ2-2	TRBD2	17	CASSSLVLAGAIGELFF	TGTGCCAGCAGTTCCCTCGTACTAGCGGGAGCTATCGGGGAGCTGTTTTTT
-	TRBV7-6	TRBJ2-2	-	16	CASSFLGQSNTGELFF	TGTGCCAGCAGCTTCTTAGGTCAGTCGAACACCGGGGAGCTGTTTTTT
few	TRBV12-3/TRBV12-4	TRBJ1-1	-	15	CASSPRTWGATEAFF	TGTGCCAGCAGTCCAAGGACATGGGGAGCCACTGAAGCTTTCTTT
few	TRBV29-1	TRBJ2-1	TRBD2	11	CSVQLAEEQFF	TGCAGCGTCCAACTAGCGGAGGAGCAGTTCTTC
many	TRBV20-1	TRBJ2-1	-	16	CSARGVGGSSYNEQFF	TGCAGTGCTAGAGGGGTGGGGGGTAGCTCCTACAATGAGCAGTTCTTC
few	TRBV24-1	TRBJ2-3	-	11	CATSVTDTQYF	TGTGCCACCAGTGTAACAGATACGCAGTATTTT
-	TRBV10-3	TRBJ2-5	-	14	CAISATGQGETQYF	TGTGCCATCAGTGCTACAGGGCAGGGAGAGACCCAGTACTTC
few	TRBV10-3	TRBJ1-1	TRBD1	15	CAIRPWTGGNTEAFF	TGTGCCATCAGGCCCTGGACAGGAGGAAACACTGAAGCTTTCTTT
few	TRBV29-1	TRBJ2-1	-	15	CSVEKGMSVYNEQFF	TGCAGCGTTGAAAAGGGTATGAGCGTATACAATGAGCAGTTCTTC
-	TRBV5-1	TRBJ2-3	TRBD1	16	CASSSGQAEGTDTQYF	TGCGCCAGCAGCTCTGGACAGGCAGAGGGCACAGATACGCAGTATTTT
few	TRBV7-8	TRBJ2-1	TRBD2	19	CASSLGLAGGRLLRDEQFF	TGTGCCAGCAGCCTGGGACTAGCGGGAGGGCGTCTCCTGAGGGATGAGCAGTTCTTC
-	TRBV7-2	TRBJ1-4	-	15	CASSLKQSSNEKLFF	TGTGCCAGCAGCTTAAAACAGAGTTCTAATGAAAAACTGTTTTTT
few	TRBV7-2	TRBJ2-1	TRBD2	16	CASSFTGTSETYEQFF	TGTGCCAGCAGCTTCACCGGGACTAGCGAAACCTATGAGCAGTTCTTC
-	TRBV4-2	TRBJ2-4	-	16	CASSQVMGLAKNIQYF	TGTGCCAGCAGCCAAGTTATGGGACTAGCCAAAAACATTCAGTACTTC
-	TRBV20-1	TRBJ2-3	TRBD2	14	CSALWGREGYTQYF	TGCAGTGCTCTCTGGGGCAGGGAGGGATATACGCAGTATTTT
-	TRBV12-3/TRBV12-4	TRBJ1-5	-	14	CASSLPGYHQPQHF	TGTGCCAGCAGTTTGCCGGGGTACCATCAGCCCCAGCATTTT
-	TRBV13	TRBJ2-7	TRBD2	16	CASSIRTSGYLGEQYF	TGTGCCAGCAGCATCCGGACTAGCGGGTACCTGGGGGAGCAGTACTTC
-	TRBV18	TRBJ1-5	-	15	CASSPDRQPNQPQHF	TGTGCCAGCTCACCCGATCGACAGCCAAATCAGCCCCAGCATTTT
many	TRBV5-5	TRBJ2-7	-	15	CASSLDPTSSYEQYF	TGTGCCAGCAGCTTGGATCCGACGTCCTCCTACGAGCAGTACTTC
few	TRBV12-3/TRBV12-4	TRBJ1-6	TRBD1	15	CASSPRDRGNSPLHF	TGTGCCAGCAGTCCCAGGGACAGAGGGAATTCACCCCTCCACTTT
many	TRBV12-3/TRBV12-4	TRBJ1-5	-	14	CASSLEGFNQPQHF	TGTGCCAGCAGTTTAGAGGGATTCAATCAGCCCCAGCATTTT
few	TRBV15	TRBJ2-1	-	12	CATSSGGYEQFF	TGTGCCACCAGCTCTGGAGGGTATGAGCAGTTCTTC
-	TRBV21-1	TRBJ1-1	-	15	CASQLEGRMNTEAFF	TGTGCCAGTCAGCTCGAGGGGCGGATGAACACTGAAGCTTTCTTT
-	TRBV6-2/TRBV6-3	TRBJ2-7	TRBD2	15	CASSPRTSGSYKQYF	TGTGCCAGCAGTCCGAGGACTAGCGGGAGCTACAAGCAGTACTTC
-	TRBV15	TRBJ1-2	-	18	CATSRAGVPGHQNYGYTF	TGTGCCACCAGCAGGGCTGGGGTTCCGGGACACCAGAACTATGGCTACACCTTC
-	TRBV12-3/TRBV12-4	TRBJ1-4	-	15	CASSSTDLNNEKLFF	TGTGCCAGCAGTTCGACGGACCTAAATAATGAAAAACTGTTTTTT
-	TRBV28	TRBJ1-1	-	14	CASSLRGVVTEAFF	TGTGCCAGCAGTTTACGGGGCGTAGTGACTGAAGCTTTCTTT
few	TRBV5-6	TRBJ1-3	-	16	CASSSGTPDSGNTIYF	TGTGCCAGCAGCTCCGGGACACCAGACTCTGGAAACACCATATATTTT
-	TRBV2	TRBJ2-1	TRBD2	15	CASRIEGLASGEQFF	TGTGCCAGCAGGATAGAGGGACTAGCTTCGGGTGAGCAGTTCTTC